The clone carrying this TCR beta chain was seen just once. The sample comes from a study of blood T cell repertoires in COVID-19. Trimming took 5 bases from V and 4 from J, leaving 8 bases between them. The CDR3 loop spans 11 amino acids. CDR1 GTSNPN and CDR2 SVGIG come from the germline V gene (reference sequence). Sequenced by immunoSEQ multiplex PCR; TCRdb stores in-frame clones only, minus some. The data hold around 240,000 clones, with roughly 80% observed a single time. The chain combines TRBV30 with TRBJ1-1; D perhaps matches TRBD1 (5 bases). This clonotype was obtained from a woman aged 45-59 years with acute or convalescent COVID-19. The sample comprised peripheral blood. As DNA, the CDR3 is TGTGCCTGGGATAGGGGCACTGAAGCTTTCTTT. Translation gives CAWDRGTEAFF.